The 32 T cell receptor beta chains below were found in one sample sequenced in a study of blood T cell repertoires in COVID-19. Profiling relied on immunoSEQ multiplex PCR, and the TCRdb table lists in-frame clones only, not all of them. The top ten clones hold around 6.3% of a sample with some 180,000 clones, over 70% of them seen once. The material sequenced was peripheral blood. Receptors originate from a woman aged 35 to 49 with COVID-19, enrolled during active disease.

The DNA of the CDR3 is TGTGCCAGCAGCCCCATCCTAGCGGGGGGCCCATACAATGAGCAGTTCTTC. Translated: CASSPILAGGPYNEQFF. The chain carries TRBV3-1 (or the pseudogene TRBV3-2) and TRBJ2-1; the match to TRBD2 covers 11 bases. Germline V gene sequence: CDR1 LGHDT, CDR2 YNNKEL (reference sequence). The J segment lost 4 bases and the V segment lost 4 bases, leaving 9 bases of the junction unmatched. The CDR3 totals 17 residues.

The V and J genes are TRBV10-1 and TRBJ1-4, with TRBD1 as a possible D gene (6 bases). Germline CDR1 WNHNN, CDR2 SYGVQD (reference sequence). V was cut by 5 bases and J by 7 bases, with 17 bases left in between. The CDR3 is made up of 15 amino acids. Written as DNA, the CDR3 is TGCGCCAGCAGTCCCCAGGACAAAGGGGGTGAAAAACTGTTTTTT. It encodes CASSPQDKGGEKLFF.

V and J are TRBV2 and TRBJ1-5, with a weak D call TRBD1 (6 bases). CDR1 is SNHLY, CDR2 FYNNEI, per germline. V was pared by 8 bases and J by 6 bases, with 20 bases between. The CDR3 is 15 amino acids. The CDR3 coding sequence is TGTGCCAGCTGGGCTGACAGGAACGGAGCTCAGCCCCAGCATTTT. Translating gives CASWADRNGAQPQHF.

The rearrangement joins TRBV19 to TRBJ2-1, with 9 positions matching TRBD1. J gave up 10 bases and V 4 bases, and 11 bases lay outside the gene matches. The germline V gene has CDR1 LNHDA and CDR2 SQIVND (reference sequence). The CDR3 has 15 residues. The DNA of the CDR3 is TGTGCCAGTAGTAGCCCCGGACAGGGGATCGGAGAGCAGTTCTTC. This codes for CASSSPGQGIGEQFF.

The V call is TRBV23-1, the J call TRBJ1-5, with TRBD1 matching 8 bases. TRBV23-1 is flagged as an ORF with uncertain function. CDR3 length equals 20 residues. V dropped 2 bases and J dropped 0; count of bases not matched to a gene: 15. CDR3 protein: CASSQISGQGPTFSNQPQHF. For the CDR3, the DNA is TGCGCCAGCAGTCAAATCTCAGGACAGGGCCCGACCTTTAGCAATCAGCCCCAGCATTTT.

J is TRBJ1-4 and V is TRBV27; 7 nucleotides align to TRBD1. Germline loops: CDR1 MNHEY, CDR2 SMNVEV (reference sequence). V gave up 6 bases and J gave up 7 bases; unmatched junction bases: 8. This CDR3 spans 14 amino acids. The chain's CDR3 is CASRGWGQPEKLFF. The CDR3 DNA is TGTGCCAGCAGGGGTTGGGGACAGCCTGAAAAACTGTTTTTT. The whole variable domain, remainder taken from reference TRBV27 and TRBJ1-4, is EAQVTQNPRYLITVTGKKLTVTCSQNMNHEYMSWYRQDPGLGLRQIYYSMNVEVTDKGDVPEGYKVSRKEKRNFPLILESPSPNQTSLYFCASRGWGQPEKLFFGSGTQLSVL.

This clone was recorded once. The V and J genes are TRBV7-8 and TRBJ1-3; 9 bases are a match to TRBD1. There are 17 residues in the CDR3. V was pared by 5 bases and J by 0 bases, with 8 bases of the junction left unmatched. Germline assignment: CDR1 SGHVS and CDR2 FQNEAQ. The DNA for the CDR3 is TGTGCCAGCAGCCGAGAACAGGGGGCGAGCTCTGGAAACACCATATATTTT. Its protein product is CASSREQGASSGNTIYF.

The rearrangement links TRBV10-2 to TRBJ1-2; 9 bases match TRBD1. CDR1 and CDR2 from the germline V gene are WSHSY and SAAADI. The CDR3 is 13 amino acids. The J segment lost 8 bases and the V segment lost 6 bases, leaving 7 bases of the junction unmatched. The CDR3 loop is CASRGGDRDGYTF. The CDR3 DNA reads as TGCGCCAGCAGGGGAGGGGACAGGGACGGCTACACCTTC.

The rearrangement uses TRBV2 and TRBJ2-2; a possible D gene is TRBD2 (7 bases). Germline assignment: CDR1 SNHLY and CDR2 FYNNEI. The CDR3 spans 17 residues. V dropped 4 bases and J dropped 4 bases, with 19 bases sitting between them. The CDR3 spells CASSGRGTYEITGELFF. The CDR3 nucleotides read TGTGCCAGCAGTGGGCGGGGGACATACGAAATCACCGGGGAGCTGTTTTTT.

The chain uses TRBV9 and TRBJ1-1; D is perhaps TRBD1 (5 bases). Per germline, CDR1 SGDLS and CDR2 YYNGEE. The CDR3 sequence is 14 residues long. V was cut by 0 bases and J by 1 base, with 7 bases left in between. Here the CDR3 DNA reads TGTGCCAGCAGCGTAGCAGGGCAGAACACTGAAGCTTTCTTT. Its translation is CASSVAGQNTEAFF.

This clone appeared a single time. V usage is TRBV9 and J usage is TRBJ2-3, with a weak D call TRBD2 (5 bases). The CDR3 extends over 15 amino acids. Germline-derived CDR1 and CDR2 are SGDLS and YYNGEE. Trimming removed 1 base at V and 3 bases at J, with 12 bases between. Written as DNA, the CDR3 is TGTGCCAGCAGCGTAAGCGGTACGGGGACAGATACGCAGTATTTT. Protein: CASSVSGTGTDTQYF.

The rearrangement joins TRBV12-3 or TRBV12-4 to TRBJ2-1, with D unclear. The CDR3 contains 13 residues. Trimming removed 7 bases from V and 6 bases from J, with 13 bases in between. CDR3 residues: CASNENGFNEQFF. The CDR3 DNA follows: TGTGCCAGCAATGAGAACGGGTTCAATGAGCAGTTCTTC.

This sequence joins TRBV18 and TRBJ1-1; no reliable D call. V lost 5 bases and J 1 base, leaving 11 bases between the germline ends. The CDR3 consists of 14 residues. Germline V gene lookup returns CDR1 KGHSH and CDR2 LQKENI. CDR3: CASSSAGSNTEAFF. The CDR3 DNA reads TGTGCCAGCTCATCGGCGGGGTCGAACACTGAAGCTTTCTTT.

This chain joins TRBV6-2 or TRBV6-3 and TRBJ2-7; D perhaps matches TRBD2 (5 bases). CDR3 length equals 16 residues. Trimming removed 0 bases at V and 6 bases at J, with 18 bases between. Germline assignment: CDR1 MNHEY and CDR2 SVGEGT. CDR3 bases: TGTGCCAGCAGTTACTCGAGGGATGTTGGGTGGCCCGAGCAGTACTTC. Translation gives CASSYSRDVGWPEQYF.

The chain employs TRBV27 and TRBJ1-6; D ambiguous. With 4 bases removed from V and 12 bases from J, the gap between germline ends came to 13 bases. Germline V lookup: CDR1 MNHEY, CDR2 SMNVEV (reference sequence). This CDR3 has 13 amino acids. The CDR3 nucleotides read TGTGCCAGCAGTTATGGCCACATCAAACCCCTCCACTTT. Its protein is CASSYGHIKPLHF.

The CDR3, as DNA: TGCGCCAGCAGCCAAGGTAGCGGGGGATGGACAGATACGCAGTATTTT. It is translated as CASSQGSGGWTDTQYF. The gene calls are TRBV4-1 and TRBJ2-3; TRBD2 aligns across 9 bases. The CDR3 is made up of 16 amino acids. The V segment lost 1 base and the J segment 3 bases; nucleotides outside the gene matches: 5. The germline V gene has CDR1 MGHRA and CDR2 YSYEKL.

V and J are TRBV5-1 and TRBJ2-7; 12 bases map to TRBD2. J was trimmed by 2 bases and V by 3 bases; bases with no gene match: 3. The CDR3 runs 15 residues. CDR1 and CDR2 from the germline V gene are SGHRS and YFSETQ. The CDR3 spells CASSSTSGGTYEQYF. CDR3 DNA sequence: TGCGCCAGCAGCTCGACTAGCGGGGGTACCTACGAGCAGTACTTC.

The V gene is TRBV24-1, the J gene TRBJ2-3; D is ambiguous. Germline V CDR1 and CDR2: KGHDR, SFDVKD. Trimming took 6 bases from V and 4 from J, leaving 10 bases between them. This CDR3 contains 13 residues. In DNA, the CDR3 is TGTGCCACCAGTCTGCCCCCGGCAGATACGCAGTATTTT. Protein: CATSLPPADTQYF.

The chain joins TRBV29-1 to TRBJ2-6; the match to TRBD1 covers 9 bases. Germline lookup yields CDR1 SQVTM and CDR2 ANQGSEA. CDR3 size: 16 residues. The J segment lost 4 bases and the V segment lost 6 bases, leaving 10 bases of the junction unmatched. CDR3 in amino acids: CSVAGTGSPGANVLTF. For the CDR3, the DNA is TGCAGCGTGGCCGGGACAGGGTCTCCGGGGGCCAACGTCCTGACTTTC.

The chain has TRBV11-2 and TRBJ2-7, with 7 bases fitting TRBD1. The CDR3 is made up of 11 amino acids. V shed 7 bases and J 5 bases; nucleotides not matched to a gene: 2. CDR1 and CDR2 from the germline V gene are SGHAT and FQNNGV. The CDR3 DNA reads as TGTGCCAGCACGACAGGGAACGAGCAGTACTTC. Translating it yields CASTTGNEQYF.

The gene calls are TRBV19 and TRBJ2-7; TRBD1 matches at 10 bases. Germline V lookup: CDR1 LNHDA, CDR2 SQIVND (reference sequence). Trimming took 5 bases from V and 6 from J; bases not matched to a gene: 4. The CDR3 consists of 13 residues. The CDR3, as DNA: TGTGCCAGTAGTCGACAGGGGGCCCTCGAGCAGTACTTC. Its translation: CASSRQGALEQYF.

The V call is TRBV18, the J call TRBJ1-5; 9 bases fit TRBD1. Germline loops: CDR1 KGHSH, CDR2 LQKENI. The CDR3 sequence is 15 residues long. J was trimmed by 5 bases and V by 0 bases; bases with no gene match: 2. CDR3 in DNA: TGTGCCAGCTCACCACCGGGACAGGGCCATCAGCCCCAGCATTTT. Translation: CASSPPGQGHQPQHF.

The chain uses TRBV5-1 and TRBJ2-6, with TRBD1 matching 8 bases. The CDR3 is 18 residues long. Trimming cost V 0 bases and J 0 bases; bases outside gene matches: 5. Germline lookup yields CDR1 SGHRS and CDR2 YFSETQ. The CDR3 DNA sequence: TGCGCCAGCAGCTTGGCCTCCAGGGGGCTCTCTGGGGCCAACGTCCTGACTTTC. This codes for CASSLASRGLSGANVLTF. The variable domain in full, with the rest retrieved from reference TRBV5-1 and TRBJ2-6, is KAGVTQTPRYLIKTRGQQVTLSCSPISGHRSVSWYQQTPGQGLQFLFEYFSETQRNKGNFPGRFSGRQFSNSRSEMNVSTLELGDSALYLCASSLASRGLSGANVLTFGAGSRLTVL.

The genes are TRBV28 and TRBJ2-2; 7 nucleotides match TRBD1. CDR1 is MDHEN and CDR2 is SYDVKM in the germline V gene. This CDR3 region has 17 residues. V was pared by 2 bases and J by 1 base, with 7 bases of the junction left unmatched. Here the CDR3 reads CASSLEVNRGNTGELFF. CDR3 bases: TGTGCCAGCAGTTTAGAAGTAAACAGGGGGAACACCGGGGAGCTGTTTTTT.

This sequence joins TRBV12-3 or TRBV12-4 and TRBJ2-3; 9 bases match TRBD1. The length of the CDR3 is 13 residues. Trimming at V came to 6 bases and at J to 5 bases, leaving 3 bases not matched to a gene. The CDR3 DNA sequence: TGTGCCAGCAGAACGGGACAGGGAGATACGCAGTATTTT. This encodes CASRTGQGDTQYF.

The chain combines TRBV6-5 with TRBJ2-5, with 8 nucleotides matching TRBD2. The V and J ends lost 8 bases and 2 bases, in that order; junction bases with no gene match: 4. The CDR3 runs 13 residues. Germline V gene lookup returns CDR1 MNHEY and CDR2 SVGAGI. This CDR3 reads CASQAGAQETQYF. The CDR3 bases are TGTGCCAGCCAAGCGGGAGCGCAAGAGACCCAGTACTTC.

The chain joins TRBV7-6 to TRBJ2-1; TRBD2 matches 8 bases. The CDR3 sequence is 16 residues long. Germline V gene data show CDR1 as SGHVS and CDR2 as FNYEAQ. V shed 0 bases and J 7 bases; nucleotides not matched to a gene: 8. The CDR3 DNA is TGTGCCAGCAGCTTAGCGTCGGCGGGAGGTTTGAATGAGCAGTTCTTC. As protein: CASSLASAGGLNEQFF.

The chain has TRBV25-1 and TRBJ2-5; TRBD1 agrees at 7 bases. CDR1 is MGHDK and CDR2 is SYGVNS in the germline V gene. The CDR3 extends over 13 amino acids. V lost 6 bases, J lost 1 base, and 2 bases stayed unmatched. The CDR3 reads CASRGTVQETQYF. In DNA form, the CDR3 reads TGTGCCAGCAGAGGGACAGTCCAAGAGACCCAGTACTTC.

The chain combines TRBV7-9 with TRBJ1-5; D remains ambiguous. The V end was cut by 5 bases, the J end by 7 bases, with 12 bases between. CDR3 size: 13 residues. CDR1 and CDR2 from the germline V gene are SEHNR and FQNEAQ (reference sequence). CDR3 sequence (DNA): TGTGCCAGCAGCCGGGTGCGGGAGCAGCCCCAGCATTTT. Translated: CASSRVREQPQHF. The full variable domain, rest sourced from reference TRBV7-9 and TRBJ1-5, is DTGVSQNPRHKITKRGQNVTFRCDPISEHNRLYWYRQTLGQGPEFLTYFQNEAQLEKSRLLSDRFSAERPKGSFSTLEIQRTEQGDSAMYLCASSRVREQPQHFGDGTRLSIL.

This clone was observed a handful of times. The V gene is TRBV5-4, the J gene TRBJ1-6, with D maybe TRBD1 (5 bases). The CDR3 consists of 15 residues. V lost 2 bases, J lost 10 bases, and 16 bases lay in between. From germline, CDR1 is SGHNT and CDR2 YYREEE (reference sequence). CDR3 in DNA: TGTGCCAGCAGCTTACGGACGGGCCAGGGCTCACCCCTCCACTTT. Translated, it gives CASSLRTGQGSPLHF.

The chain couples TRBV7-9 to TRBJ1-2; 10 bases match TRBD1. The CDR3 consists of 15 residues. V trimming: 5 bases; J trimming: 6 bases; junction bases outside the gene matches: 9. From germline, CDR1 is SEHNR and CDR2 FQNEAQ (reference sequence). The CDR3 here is CASSPPGQGPHGYTF. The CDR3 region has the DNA TGTGCCAGCAGCCCTCCGGGACAGGGGCCGCATGGCTACACCTTC.

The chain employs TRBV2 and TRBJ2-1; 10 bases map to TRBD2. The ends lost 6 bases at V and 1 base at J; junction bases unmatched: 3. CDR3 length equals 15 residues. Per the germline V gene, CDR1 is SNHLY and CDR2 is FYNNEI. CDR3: CASRGTSVSYNEQFF. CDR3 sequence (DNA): TGTGCCAGCAGGGGGACTAGCGTTTCCTACAATGAGCAGTTCTTC.